The 10 T cell receptor beta chains in this list originate from one sample, sequenced in a study of T-cell memory formation after mild COVID-19. Each CDR3 protein gets one entry after TCRdb re-called the 5' RACE reads with MiXCR. The sample yields approximately 580,000 distinct CDR3 sequences, about a fifth seen once. Material for sequencing was PBMCs or a T cell subset sorted from them (not recorded which). Every receptor here comes from an adult woman who had mild COVID-19 (a few samples of this study predate the infection). Cell type and time point are not known.

The chain has TRBV5-1 and TRBJ2-2; the D is unclear. The CDR3 has 14 residues. V gave up 1 base and J gave up 5 bases, with 9 bases separating them. Germline V gene lookup returns CDR1 SGHRS and CDR2 YFSETQ. CDR3 sequence: CASSLLLDTGELFF. CDR3 in DNA: TGCGCCAGCAGCTTGCTTTTGGATACCGGGGAGCTGTTTTTT.

This chain joins TRBV12-3 or TRBV12-4 and TRBJ2-3; the match to TRBD2 covers 9 bases. Germline trimming cut 3 bases from V and 4 bases from J; bases unmatched to any gene: 8. The length of the CDR3 is 16 residues. In DNA, the CDR3 is TGTGCCAGCAGTTTCGGAGCGGGGGGTTTCGCAGATACGCAGTATTTT. Translation gives CASSFGAGGFADTQYF.

The genes are TRBV6-4 and TRBJ1-6, with D unresolved. Germline V gene sequence: CDR1 MRHNA, CDR2 SNTAGT. This CDR3 is built from 13 residues. V lost 0 bases and J 6 bases, leaving 3 bases between the germline ends. The CDR3 DNA is TGTGCCAGCAGTGACTCGGTTAATTCACCCCTCCACTTT. As protein: CASSDSVNSPLHF.

This clonotype showed up just a few times. The rearrangement joins TRBV28 to TRBJ1-5; 10 bases are a match to TRBD1. This CDR3 has 15 amino acids. V shed 5 bases and J 6 bases; nucleotides not matched to a gene: 7. Per the germline V gene, CDR1 is MDHEN and CDR2 is SYDVKM. CDR3 in DNA: TGTGCCAGCAGTCTCCGGGACAGGGGTATTCAGCCCCAGCATTTT. It encodes CASSLRDRGIQPQHF.

J is TRBJ2-1 and V is TRBV20-1; D call uncertain. V lost 1 base and J 0 bases, leaving 10 bases between the germline ends. The CDR3 runs 15 residues. Germline V gene sequence: CDR1 DFQATT, CDR2 SNEGSKA (reference sequence). CDR3 loop: CSARVLNRSYNEQFF. For the CDR3, the DNA is TGCAGTGCTAGAGTGCTTAACCGCTCCTACAATGAGCAGTTCTTC.

This clonotype was observed a few times. This chain joins TRBV14 and TRBJ2-3; weak D call: TRBD2 (6 bases). CDR1 is SGHDN and CDR2 is FVKESK in the germline V gene. This CDR3 contains 14 residues. V shed 4 bases and J shed 2 bases, with 10 bases lying between them. The CDR3, as DNA: TGTGCCAGCAGCCGGGACTCCCTCACAGATACGCAGTATTTT. Amino acid sequence: CASSRDSLTDTQYF.

This chain links TRBV6-5 with TRBJ2-6; 8 bases map to TRBD2. Germline CDR1 MNHEY, CDR2 SVGAGI. There are 17 residues in the CDR3. The J segment lost 0 bases and the V segment lost 8 bases, leaving 9 bases of the junction unmatched. The CDR3 sequence: CASRRGGLFSGANVLTF. The DNA for the CDR3 is TGTGCCAGCCGCCGGGGGGGACTGTTCTCTGGGGCCAACGTCCTGACTTTC.

The chain employs TRBV4-1 and TRBJ2-7; D might be TRBD1 or TRBD2, each matching 6 bases. Germline V CDR1 and CDR2: MGHRA, YSYEKL. The V and J ends lost 4 bases and 7 bases respectively, with 23 bases between them. The CDR3 is 16 residues long. The CDR3 coding sequence is TGCGCCAGCAGCCCCTTTCGGGCCTCTCAAGGGGGGGAGCAGTACTTC. Translated: CASSPFRASQGGEQYF.

This clonotype was counted a few times. The chain recombines TRBV6-2 or TRBV6-3 with TRBJ1-1, with 10 nucleotides matching TRBD1. Germline V CDR1 and CDR2: MNHEY, SVGEGT. This CDR3 region has 14 residues. The V gene end was trimmed by 9 bases and the J gene end by 2 bases; junction bases not matched to a gene: 6. This CDR3 reads CASKGTGVNTEAFF. CDR3 DNA sequence: TGTGCCAGTAAAGGGACAGGGGTAAACACTGAAGCTTTCTTT.

The CDR3 is CAWSPLSYTDTQYF. The CDR3 region has the DNA TGTGCCTGGAGTCCCCTGTCTTACACAGATACGCAGTATTTT. This chain links TRBV30 with TRBJ2-3, with D uncertain. Germline V gene lookup returns CDR1 GTSNPN and CDR2 SVGIG (reference sequence). The ends were cut back, 2 bases at V and 2 bases at J, with 11 bases in the middle. The CDR3 consists of 14 residues.